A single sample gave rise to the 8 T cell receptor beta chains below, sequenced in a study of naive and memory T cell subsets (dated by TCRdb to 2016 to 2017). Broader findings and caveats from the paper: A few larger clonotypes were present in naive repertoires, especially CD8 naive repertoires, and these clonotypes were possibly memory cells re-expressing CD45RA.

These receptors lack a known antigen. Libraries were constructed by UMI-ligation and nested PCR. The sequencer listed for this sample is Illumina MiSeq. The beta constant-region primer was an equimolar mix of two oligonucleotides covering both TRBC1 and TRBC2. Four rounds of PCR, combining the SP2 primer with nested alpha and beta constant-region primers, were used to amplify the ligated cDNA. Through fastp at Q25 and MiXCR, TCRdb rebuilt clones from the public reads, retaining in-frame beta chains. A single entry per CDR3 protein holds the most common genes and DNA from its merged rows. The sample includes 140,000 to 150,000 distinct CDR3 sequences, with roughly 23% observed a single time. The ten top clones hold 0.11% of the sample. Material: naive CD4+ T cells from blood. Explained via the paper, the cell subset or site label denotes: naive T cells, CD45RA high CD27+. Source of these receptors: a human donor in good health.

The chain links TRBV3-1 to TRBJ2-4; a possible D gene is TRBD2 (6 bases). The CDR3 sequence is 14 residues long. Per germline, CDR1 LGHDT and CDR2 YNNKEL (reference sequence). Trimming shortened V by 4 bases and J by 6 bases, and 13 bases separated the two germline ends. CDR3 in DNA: TGTGCCAGCAGCCGAGTCGGGGGAGGAAACATTCAGTACTTC. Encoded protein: CASSRVGGGNIQYF.

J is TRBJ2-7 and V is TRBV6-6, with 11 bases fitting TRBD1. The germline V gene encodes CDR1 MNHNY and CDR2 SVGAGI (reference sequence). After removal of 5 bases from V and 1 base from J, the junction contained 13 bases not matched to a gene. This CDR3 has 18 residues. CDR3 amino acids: CASSTRDRGFEMSYEQYF. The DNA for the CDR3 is TGTGCCAGCAGTACCCGGGACAGGGGGTTTGAGATGTCCTACGAGCAGTACTTC.

CDR3 nucleotide sequence: TGTGCCAGCAGCTACCCTCCGCGGGTGAGGTCCTACGAGCAGTACTTC. Translated: CASSYPPRVRSYEQYF. The rearrangement joins TRBV6-6 to TRBJ2-7, with a weak D call TRBD2 (5 bases). In germline, CDR1 is MNHNY, CDR2 SVGAGI (reference sequence). This CDR3 has 16 residues. Trimming left V 6 bases short and J 1 base short, with 19 bases between.

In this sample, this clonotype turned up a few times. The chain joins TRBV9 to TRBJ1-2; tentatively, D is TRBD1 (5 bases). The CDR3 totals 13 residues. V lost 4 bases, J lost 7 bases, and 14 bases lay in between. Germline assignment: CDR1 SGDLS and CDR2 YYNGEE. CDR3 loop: CASSPGAGRGYTF. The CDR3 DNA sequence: TGTGCCAGCAGCCCTGGGGCGGGTCGTGGCTACACCTTC.

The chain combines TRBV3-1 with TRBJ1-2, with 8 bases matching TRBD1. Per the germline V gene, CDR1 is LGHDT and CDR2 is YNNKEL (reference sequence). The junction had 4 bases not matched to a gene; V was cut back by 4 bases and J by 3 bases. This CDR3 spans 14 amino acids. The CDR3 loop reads CASSRRTGYYGYTF. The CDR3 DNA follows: TGTGCCAGCAGCCGTCGGACAGGGTACTATGGCTACACCTTC.

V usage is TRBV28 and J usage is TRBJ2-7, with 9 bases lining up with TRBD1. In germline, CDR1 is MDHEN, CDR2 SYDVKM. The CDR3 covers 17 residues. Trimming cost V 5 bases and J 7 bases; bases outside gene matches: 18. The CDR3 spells CASSPGIIQGAIGEQYF. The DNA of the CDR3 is TGTGCCAGCAGTCCCGGAATAATACAGGGGGCTATTGGGGAGCAGTACTTC.

Written as DNA, the CDR3 is TGCAGCGTGCGGGCGCTTAGCACAGATACGCAGTATTTT. Its translation is CSVRALSTDTQYF. The rearrangement joins TRBV29-1 to TRBJ2-3; perhaps TRBD2 as D (5 bases). This CDR3 has 13 residues. The germline V gene has CDR1 SQVTM and CDR2 ANQGSEA. V lost 6 bases and J lost 0, with 10 bases in between.

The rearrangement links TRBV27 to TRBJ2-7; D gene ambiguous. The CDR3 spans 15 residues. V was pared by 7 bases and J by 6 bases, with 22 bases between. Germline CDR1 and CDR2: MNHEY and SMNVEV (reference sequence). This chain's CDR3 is CASNSIGTTHSEQYF. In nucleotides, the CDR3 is TGTGCCAGCAACTCAATCGGTACGACACACTCCGAGCAGTACTTC.